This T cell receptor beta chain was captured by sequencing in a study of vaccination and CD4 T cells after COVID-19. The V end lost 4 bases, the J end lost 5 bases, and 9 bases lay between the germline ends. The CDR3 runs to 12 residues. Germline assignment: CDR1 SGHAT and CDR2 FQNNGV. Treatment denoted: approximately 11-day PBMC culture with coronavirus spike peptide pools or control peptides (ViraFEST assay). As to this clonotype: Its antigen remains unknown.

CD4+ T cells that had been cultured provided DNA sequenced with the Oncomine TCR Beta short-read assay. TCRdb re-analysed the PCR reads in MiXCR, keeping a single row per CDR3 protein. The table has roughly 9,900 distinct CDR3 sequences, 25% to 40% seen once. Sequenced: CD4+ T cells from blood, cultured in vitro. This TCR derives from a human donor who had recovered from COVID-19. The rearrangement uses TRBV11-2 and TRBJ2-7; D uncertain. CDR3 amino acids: CASSSPPDEQYF. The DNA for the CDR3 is TGTGCCAGCAGCTCACCGCCGGACGAGCAGTACTTC.